Given below is one T cell receptor (beta chain) in context. Its specificity is not known. Sequencing used immunoSEQ version 4 in survey mode. Clones were sequenced by immunoSEQ multiplex PCR, and TCRdb holds only the in-frame ones, with some missing. The repertoire has more than 15,000 clones, about 65% of them found once; the top ten carry 7% to 10%. CDR1 is MDHEN and CDR2 is SYDVKM in the germline V gene. The CDR3 is made up of 15 amino acids. Trimming removed 4 bases from V and 0 bases from J, with 10 bases in between. This entry is derived from a study of persistence of HIV-infected CD4 T cells. Stimulation used approximately 9.5 ug/mL lysate from CMV-infected fibroblasts. Sorting selected CD4+ T cells upregulating both CD40 ligand and CD69.

This specimen was CD4+ T cells sorted from PBMCs after approximately 18-hour stimulation, taken from a patient who received antiretroviral therapy. This chain joins TRBV28 and TRBJ2-1; unclear D gene. The receptor was isolated from an adult woman with HIV who was CMV-seropositive. Here the CDR3 DNA reads TGTGCCAGCAGTTCCGACGGTCGCTCCTACAATGAGCAGTTCTTC. Encoded protein: CASSSDGRSYNEQFF.